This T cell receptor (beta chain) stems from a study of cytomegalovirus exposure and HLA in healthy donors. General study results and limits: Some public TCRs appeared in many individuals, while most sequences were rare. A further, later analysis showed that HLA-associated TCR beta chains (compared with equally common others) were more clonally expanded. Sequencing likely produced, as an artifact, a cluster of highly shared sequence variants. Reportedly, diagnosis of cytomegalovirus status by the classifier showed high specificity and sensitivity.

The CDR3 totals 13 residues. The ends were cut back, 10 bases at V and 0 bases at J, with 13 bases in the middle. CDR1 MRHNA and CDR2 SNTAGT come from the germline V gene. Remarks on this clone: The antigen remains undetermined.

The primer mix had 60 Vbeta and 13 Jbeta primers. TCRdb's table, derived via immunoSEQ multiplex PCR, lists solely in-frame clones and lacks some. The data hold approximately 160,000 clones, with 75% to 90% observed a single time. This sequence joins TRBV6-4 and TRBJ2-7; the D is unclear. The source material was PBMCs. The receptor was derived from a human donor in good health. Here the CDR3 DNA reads TGTGCCAACAGCACTGGGCTCTCCTACGAGCAGTACTTC. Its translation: CANSTGLSYEQYF.